A selection of T cell receptor beta chains follows, all from one sample in a study of T-cell memory formation after mild COVID-19. TCRdb reprocessed the 5' RACE reads via MiXCR and lists one record per CDR3 protein. The table has about 130,000 distinct CDR3 sequences, about 15% seen once. Sequenced sample: PBMCs or a T cell subset sorted from them (not recorded which). All receptors come from an adult woman who had mild COVID-19 (a few samples of this study predate the infection). Cell type and time point are not known. Each CDR3 is given with its conserved first and last residue. The D gene is left open where the match is weak. Clone size, where shown, is once, few, many, or a class for clones that have expanded.

j_call clone_size v_call d_call cdr3_nt cdr3_aa
TRBJ2-1 NA TRBV6-5 NA TGTGCCAGCAGCCATACTCGAGGGGCAGAGCTGTTCTTC CASSHTRGAELFF
TRBJ2-5 few TRBV7-8 NA TGTGCCAGCAGCGCTCATGGAGAGACCCAGTACTTC CASSAHGETQYF
TRBJ2-1 NA TRBV24-1 TRBD2 TGTGCCACCAGTGAAACGGGACTACAATCCTACAATGAGCAGTTCTTC CATSETGLQSYNEQFF
TRBJ2-1 NA TRBV2 TRBD2 TGTGCCAGCAGTGTTCCGCAGCTAGCGGATGAGCAGTTCTTC CASSVPQLADEQFF
TRBJ1-1 NA TRBV12-3/TRBV12-4 NA TGTGCCAGCAGTTACGGAGGACGCACTGAAGCTTTCTTT CASSYGGRTEAFF
TRBJ2-7 many TRBV10-3 NA TGTGCCATCAGTGAGCCCAGGGTCCCCTACGAGCAGTACTTC CAISEPRVPYEQYF
TRBJ2-1 few TRBV5-1 TRBD2 TGCGCCAGCAGCTCAACGCCGGGACTAGTCAATGAGCAGTTCTTC CASSSTPGLVNEQFF
TRBJ2-1 NA TRBV11-1 TRBD2 TGTGCCAGCAGCGCCTTCAGCGGGGGGGACAATGAGCAGTTCTTC CASSAFSGGDNEQFF
TRBJ2-5 few TRBV5-1 TRBD1 TGCGCCAGCAGAACGGGACAGGGGAAGGAGACCCAGTACTTC CASRTGQGKETQYF
TRBJ2-1 NA TRBV4-3 TRBD2 TGCGCCAGCAGCCAAGGGACTAGCGGGAGTAAGTTGGGCCCCTACAATGAGCAGTTCTTC CASSQGTSGSKLGPYNEQFF
TRBJ1-2 NA TRBV29-1 NA TGCAGCGTTGAAGATCGGGGCGCAGGCTTAGGGGGCTACACCTTC CSVEDRGAGLGGYTF
TRBJ2-5 many TRBV7-9 TRBD1 TGTGCCAGCAGTTCGAGCATGTCCCGACAGGGACCAGAGACCCAGTACTTC CASSSSMSRQGPETQYF
TRBJ2-6 NA TRBV12-3/TRBV12-4 NA TGTGCCAGCAGTCCGAGAGCCCCGGGGAGCTCTGGGGCCAACGTCCTGACTTTC CASSPRAPGSSGANVLTF
TRBJ2-7 NA TRBV11-2 TRBD1 TGTGCCAGCAGGCATTCCAGGGGGCTGGGATACGAGCAGTACTTC CASRHSRGLGYEQYF
TRBJ2-5 few TRBV7-2 TRBD1 TGTGCCAGCAGCCCGTGGACAGGGCCGAAGGAGACCCAGTACTTC CASSPWTGPKETQYF
TRBJ1-1 few TRBV3-1 NA TGTGCCAGCAGCCAAGCGGTCGGGACAGAAGCTTTCTTT CASSQAVGTEAFF
TRBJ2-2 NA TRBV6-2/TRBV6-3 NA TGTGCCAGCAGTTACTATCTCCGTCCGAACACCGGGGAGCTGTTTTTT CASSYYLRPNTGELFF
TRBJ1-5 once TRBV3-1 TRBD1 TGTGCCAGCAGCCAGACTACCGACAGGGCTAATCAGCCCCAGCATTTT CASSQTTDRANQPQHF
TRBJ2-1 few TRBV5-1 NA TGCGCCAGCGTCTCAGGGGGGGCCTACAATGAGCAGTTCTTC CASVSGGAYNEQFF
TRBJ2-3 NA TRBV10-3 TRBD2 TGTGCCATCAGTGAGTCGGATAGCGGGGGAAGCACAGATACGCAGTATTTT CAISESDSGGSTDTQYF
TRBJ1-1 NA TRBV6-5 NA TGTGCCAGCAGTTGGACAGACCGTTCGGGAACTTTCTTT CASSWTDRSGTFF
TRBJ2-7 NA TRBV3-1 NA TGTGCCAGCAGCCAAGTCCCGGGAGATGGGGGCGAGCAGTACTTC CASSQVPGDGGEQYF
TRBJ2-1 NA TRBV4-1 NA TGCGCCAGCAGCCTTCTTACTGTAGTTGGGGGGGCCACCAACTACAATGAGCAGTTCTTC CASSLLTVVGGATNYNEQFF
TRBJ1-1 NA TRBV6-1 TRBD1 TGTGCCAGCAGTGATCCAGGACAGGGGCCGAACACTGAAGCTTTCTTT CASSDPGQGPNTEAFF
TRBJ2-1 NA TRBV9 NA TGTGCCAGCAGCGTCCGGGGATGGGATGAGCAGTTCTTC CASSVRGWDEQFF